This T cell receptor (beta chain) derives from a study of prognosis after radiotherapy for stage I lung cancer (dated by TCRdb to the early 2020s). About the study as a whole: Between early 2018 and January 2019, 15 to 20 stage I NSCLC patients were enrolled in Nanjing, China. The study included approximately 14 patients with newly diagnosed primary stage I lung tumors and roughly 5 with oligometastatic NSCLC after surgical resection of the primary tumor. All patients were considered medically inoperable, owing to comorbidities in some 11 and refusal of surgery in about seven. The cohort was made up of some twelve men and roughly 6 women, with a median age of nearly 75 years and an age range of about 50 to 84 years. Tumor histology was squamous cell carcinoma in 7 or 8 patients and adenocarcinoma in about a dozen. SBRT was given in 3 to 5 fractions with a biologically effective dose of at least 100 Gy, using image-guided IMRT or VMAT. Concurrent therapy was not administered to any patient alongside SBRT. Four of the 19 patients developed distant metastases after SBRT, at a median of approximately 7 months; the other 15 showed no significant progression. The study profiled peripheral blood TCR beta repertoires from stage I NSCLC patients before and after stereotactic body radiotherapy and related them to distant failure. The study took one blood sample before SBRT and one after SBRT from each of 19 patients and sequenced all 38 samples.

No patient had a history of other malignancies or prior chemotherapy or radiotherapy, and all had node-negative disease on CT and PET/CT. At each of two time points, roughly 6.3 milliliters of peripheral venous blood were collected in EDTA tubes. Ficoll-Paque Plus density-gradient centrifugation was used to isolate PBMCs. Samples were stored at -80°C immediately after collection until analysis. This clonotype was found many times. Its recognized antigen is unknown. Per-base quality was not reported, and no clone a single base away is much larger than it. Beyond this particular receptor, the publication reports: Unique TCR clone counts fell after SBRT (median 10,088 before versus several thousand after; Wilcoxon paired P=0.011). Post-SBRT Shannon entropy and its change from baseline were lower in patients who developed distant metastases; baseline Shannon entropy was not associated with metastases. TRBV and TRBJ usage frequencies reportedly varied with metastasis status, involving two V genes at baseline and some ten V and two J genes after SBRT. None of the reported P values were adjusted for multiple comparisons. The study was limited by the small cohort and short follow-up, and independent validation of the study findings is required. No determination of tumor specificity was made for expanded TCR clones.

The V end gives up 7 bases and the J end 7 bases, leaving 7 bases in the junction not matched to a gene. The germline V gene sets CDR1 to SGHRS and CDR2 to YFSETQ. The CDR3 measures 14 amino acids from cysteine to phenylalanine. Here the CDR3 DNA is all that survives: 42 bases in frame from base 1. Two rounds of multiplex PCR on genomic DNA were used to amplify the TCR beta CDR3 region. The first PCR round used primers specific to each TRBV and TRBJ gene, with sequences filed in Chinese patent CN105087789A. Universal primers were used in the second PCR round. The Roche High Pure PCR Template Preparation Kit was used to extract genomic DNA from the frozen PBMCs. Paired-end sequencing with 151 bp reads was performed on the libraries using an Illumina HiSeq 3000. The study's processing was this. CutAdapt was used to discard raw reads that did not contain the multiplex PCR primer sequences. Using PEAR, the high-quality paired reads were merged into contigs. MiXCR assigned TRB V, D and J gene segments to each contig by aligning to reference sequences. CDR3 sequences were clustered by base quality and sequence similarity to remove sequencing errors. Shannon entropy normalized by the natural log of productive TCR sequence number was used as the measure of diversity. Clonality was computed as one minus the ratio of Shannon entropy to the natural log of the number of unique clonotypes. Progression-free survival cut-offs for repertoire metrics were chosen using the Youden index of ROC curves, with analyses run in R 3.5.3. Starting from the raw public reads, TCRdb applied fastp trimming at Q25, assembled clones with MiXCR and retained in-frame beta chains. Rows are combined by CDR3 protein, so each entry shows the most common genes and DNA. The V and J calls and clone size are TCRdb's, not the authors'. The sample table shows about 32,000 distinct CDR3 sequences, and 42% are seen once. The ten biggest clones cover 15% of the sample.

The chain employs TRBV5-1 and TRBJ1-4; the central 10 bases match TRBD1. This clonotype was sampled from a donor over 45 with non-small cell lung cancer. The sample was PBMCs, taken before or after stereotactic body radiation therapy (not recorded which). Here the CDR3 is given as CASRRQGAFEKLFF. The sequenced DNA is TGCGCCAGCCGTAGACAGGGGGCGTTTGAAAAACTGTTTTTT. The full variable domain, with segments outside the CDR3 supplied by the reference TRBV5-1 and TRBJ1-4 proteins, appears as KAGVTQTPRYLIKTRGQQVTLSCSPISGHRSVSWYQQTPGQGLQFLFEYFSETQRNKGNFPGRFSGRQFSNSRSEMNVSTLELGDSALYLCASRRQGAFEKLFFGSGTQLSVL.